Following are 21 T cell receptor beta chains from one sample sequenced in a study of blood T cell repertoires in COVID-19. The method was immunoSEQ multiplex PCR; TCRdb's version includes in-frame clones alone and lacks a portion of them. The table has more than 95,000 clones, approximately 82% seen once. The sequencing input was peripheral blood. The receptors were sampled from a man in his 60s with acute or convalescent COVID-19.

The chain links TRBV19 to TRBJ1-1, with no clear D. V was clipped by 3 bases and J by 6 bases, with 17 bases between them. CDR3 length equals 15 residues. CDR1 and CDR2 from the germline V gene are LNHDA and SQIVND (reference sequence). This CDR3 reads CASSINGFLHSEAFF. CDR3 DNA: TGTGCCAGTAGTATTAACGGGTTCCTGCACTCTGAAGCTTTCTTT.

This clone occurred many times. V usage is TRBV9 and J usage is TRBJ2-1, with D possibly being TRBD2 (5 bases). Germline values: CDR1 SGDLS, CDR2 YYNGEE. Trimming cost V 0 bases and J 8 bases, with 9 bases left between them. This CDR3 region has 13 residues. This CDR3 reads CASSVVGSDEQFF. The CDR3 nucleotides read TGTGCCAGCAGCGTAGTGGGTAGCGATGAGCAGTTCTTC.

This chain connects TRBV5-1 to TRBJ1-5, with D tentatively TRBD1 (6 bases). Germline CDR1 reads SGHRS; CDR2 reads YFSETQ. The V and J ends lost 0 bases and 4 bases respectively, with 14 bases between them. The CDR3 totals 16 residues. The CDR3 region is CASSLVAGGGNQPQHF. The CDR3 nucleotides are TGCGCCAGCAGCTTGGTGGCGGGGGGCGGGAATCAGCCCCAGCATTTT.

The rearrangement links TRBV11-1 to TRBJ2-3; 9 nucleotides agree with TRBD1. Germline V gives CDR1 SGHAT, CDR2 FQDESV (reference sequence). The CDR3 has 14 residues. V shed 3 bases and J 4 bases; nucleotides not matched to a gene: 2. In nucleotides, the CDR3 is TGTGCCAGCAGCTTGGACAGGGGCCCAGATACGCAGTATTTT. Protein product: CASSLDRGPDTQYF.

The chain couples TRBV6-5 to TRBJ1-5; D may be TRBD1 (6 bases). Germline assignment: CDR1 MNHEY and CDR2 SVGAGI. This CDR3 region has 13 residues. Between the trimmed V and J ends, which lost 5 bases and 5 bases, there was a span of 10 bases. The CDR3 coding sequence is TGTGCCAGCAGTCCAGGGGCACATCAGCCCCAGCATTTT. Protein product: CASSPGAHQPQHF.

The chain recombines TRBV3-1 (or the pseudogene TRBV3-2) with TRBJ1-2; 9 nucleotides line up with TRBD1. Trimming cost V 1 base and J 4 bases; bases outside gene matches: 16. The CDR3 covers 19 residues. Germline CDR1 and CDR2: LGHDT and YNNKEL (reference sequence). The CDR3 protein is CASSQAGGGQGLFTYGYTF. CDR3 bases: TGTGCCAGCAGCCAAGCGGGAGGGGGACAGGGCCTATTTACCTATGGCTACACCTTC.

This chain connects TRBV30 to TRBJ1-1; tentatively, D is TRBD1 (6 bases). This CDR3 spans 13 amino acids. Trimming took off 4 bases at V and 0 bases at J, with 9 bases between the two ends. Germline assignment: CDR1 GTSNPN and CDR2 SVGIG (reference sequence). CDR3 in amino acids: CAWTPGVNTEAFF. CDR3 coding DNA: TGTGCCTGGACCCCAGGGGTGAACACTGAAGCTTTCTTT.

The V and J genes are TRBV30 and TRBJ2-2, with D possibly TRBD2 on 7 matching bases. Germline V gene data show CDR1 as GTSNPN and CDR2 as SVGIG (reference sequence). The CDR3 is 15 residues long. V was shortened by 8 bases and J by 5 bases, with 21 bases between the two germline ends. This CDR3 reads CAGRRGGGETGELFF. As DNA, the CDR3 is TGTGCCGGGCGTAGGGGGGGAGGAGAGACCGGGGAGCTGTTTTTT.

The V call is TRBV6-6, the J call TRBJ1-2; TRBD1 might be the D (5 bases). With 1 base removed from V and 8 bases from J, the gap between germline ends came to 11 bases. Germline CDR1 and CDR2: MNHNY and SVGAGI (reference sequence). There are 13 residues in the CDR3. CDR3 protein: CASSYLGLDGYTF. CDR3 nucleotides: TGTGCCAGCAGTTACTTGGGACTGGACGGCTACACCTTC.

This chain uses TRBV4-1 with TRBJ2-5; TRBD2 matches at 10 bases. The CDR3 contains 15 residues. Trimming removed 4 bases from V and 4 bases from J; junction bases left unmatched: 6. Germline CDR1 reads MGHRA; CDR2 reads YSYEKL. The CDR3 DNA follows: TGCGCCAGCAGCCCGGAGGGGACTAGCGTAGAGACCCAGTACTTC. It translates to CASSPEGTSVETQYF.

CDR3 nucleotides: TGTGCCAGCAGTTTAGCGGGACAGGGGGCTGACGAGCAGTACTTC. This gives the protein CASSLAGQGADEQYF. The rearrangement joins TRBV28 to TRBJ2-7; 12 bases map to TRBD1. The V gene's germline CDR1 is MDHEN and CDR2 SYDVKM. The V and J ends lost 2 bases and 5 bases, in that order; junction bases with no gene match: 4. The CDR3 runs to 15 residues.

This chain joins TRBV4-2 and TRBJ2-2; tentative D call: TRBD2 (6 bases). V was trimmed by 3 bases and J by 2 bases, leaving 10 bases between them. The CDR3 is 15 amino acids. Germline CDR1 LGHNA, CDR2 YNFKEQ. For the CDR3, the DNA is TGTGCCAGCAGCCATTCCGGGACTAACACCGGGGAGCTGTTTTTT. Translated, it gives CASSHSGTNTGELFF.

The rearrangement uses TRBV11-2 and TRBJ2-7; 7 nucleotides match TRBD2. Per germline, CDR1 SGHAT and CDR2 FQNNGV. The CDR3 has 16 amino acids. With V trimmed by 2 bases and J by 0 bases, 7 bases remained unmatched. In DNA, the CDR3 is TGTGCCAGCAGCTTACTTGTGTCTAGCGGCTCCTACGAGCAGTACTTC. It encodes CASSLLVSSGSYEQYF.

The chain joins TRBV4-1 to TRBJ2-1, with 7 nucleotides matching TRBD2. Trimming cost V 2 bases and J 3 bases; bases outside gene matches: 1. The CDR3 covers 14 residues. Germline V gene sequence: CDR1 MGHRA, CDR2 YSYEKL. Here the CDR3 DNA reads TGCGCCAGCAGCCAAAGGGACTACTACAATGAGCAGTTCTTC. Its translation: CASSQRDYYNEQFF.

The chain carries TRBV2 and TRBJ2-5, with 7 positions matching TRBD1. Germline values: CDR1 SNHLY, CDR2 FYNNEI. The CDR3 is made up of 13 amino acids. V lost 3 bases and J lost 5; bases outside the gene matches: 3. This CDR3 reads CASSDTGVETQYF. CDR3 DNA sequence: TGTGCCAGCAGTGACACAGGGGTTGAGACCCAGTACTTC.

The chain has TRBV4-1 and TRBJ1-2; 8 bases map to TRBD1. V lost 0 bases and J lost 3; bases outside the gene matches: 18. CDR3 length equals 20 residues. Germline V gene data show CDR1 as MGHRA and CDR2 as YSYEKL. The CDR3 region is CASSQDLVRTGRFQDYGYTF. CDR3 DNA: TGCGCCAGCAGCCAAGACCTCGTGAGGACAGGGAGGTTCCAAGACTATGGCTACACCTTC.

The chain uses TRBV28 and TRBJ2-2; 9 bases are shared with TRBD2. This CDR3 has 15 residues. V lost 6 bases, J lost 4 bases, and 6 bases stayed unmatched. Germline values: CDR1 MDHEN, CDR2 SYDVKM. DNA of the CDR3: TGTGCCAGCAGGGGAGCGGGAGGACGCACCGGGGAGCTGTTTTTT. This gives the protein CASRGAGGRTGELFF.

The CDR3 DNA sequence: TGTGCCAGCTGTGTATTGGGGCCTAACACTGAAGCTTTCTTT. This sequence encodes CASCVLGPNTEAFF. V gene TRBV27 combines with J gene TRBJ1-1, with D possibly being TRBD1 (5 bases). V lost 8 bases, J lost 2 bases, and 15 bases lay in between. The CDR3 has 14 amino acids. In germline, CDR1 is MNHEY, CDR2 SMNVEV (reference sequence).

The rearrangement joins TRBV18 to TRBJ1-4; no definite D call. Germline assignment: CDR1 KGHSH and CDR2 LQKENI. The CDR3 covers 14 residues. V gave up 2 bases and J gave up 3 bases, with 7 bases separating them. The CDR3 DNA reads as TGTGCCAGCTCACCAATGCAGGCTAATGAAAAACTGTTTTTT. The encoded protein is CASSPMQANEKLFF.

The chain carries TRBV11-2 and TRBJ2-1, with a weak D call TRBD2 (5 bases). The length of the CDR3 is 16 residues. Germline V gene lookup returns CDR1 SGHAT and CDR2 FQNNGV. The V end lost 1 base, the J end lost 3 bases, and 13 bases lay between the germline ends. The DNA of the CDR3 is TGTGCCAGCAGCTTAGGGGTGGGAGCAATCTACAATGAGCAGTTCTTC. This gives the protein CASSLGVGAIYNEQFF. Looking up the rest from reference TRBV11-2 and TRBJ2-1 gives the full variable domain: EAGVAQSPRYKIIEKRQSVAFWCNPISGHATLYWYQQILGQGPKLLIQFQNNGVVDDSQLPKDRFSAERLKGVDSTLKIQPAKLEDSAVYLCASSLGVGAIYNEQFFGPGTRLTVL.

The rearrangement uses TRBV2 and TRBJ2-3, with TRBD2 identical over 9 bases. The J segment lost 2 bases and the V segment lost 6 bases, leaving 9 bases of the junction unmatched. Germline CDR1 reads SNHLY; CDR2 reads FYNNEI. This CDR3 comprises 16 residues. The CDR3 nucleotides are TGTGCCAGCAGCGCTGGGACTAGCTATATCACAGATACGCAGTATTTT. Amino acids: CASSAGTSYITDTQYF.